These T cell receptor beta chains were read from a single sample in a study of Graves' ophthalmopathy and Graves' hyperthyroidism. One entry per CDR3 protein, called by TCRdb with MiXCR from the multiplex PCR reads. The repertoire holds around 590,000 distinct CDR3 sequences, approximately 37% seen once, with over 3.5% in the top ten. The specimen was peripheral blood or thyroid tissue (not recorded which). Receptor source: an adult man with Graves' hyperthyroidism. Both conserved end residues are part of each CDR3. D genes are given only for firm matches. Some rows mark clone size as missing; the rest say once, few, many or name a class of expanded clone.

D gene	V gene	clone size	J gene	CDR3 DNA	CDR3 protein
-	TRBV7-2	many	TRBJ2-2	TGTGCCAGCAGCTTTTCGATTGTGGGGAACACCGGGGAGCTGTTTTTT	CASSFSIVGNTGELFF
-	TRBV7-9	-	TRBJ2-1	TGTGCCACCAGCCCTCTAACAGGGCTCAATGAGCAGTTCTTC	CATSPLTGLNEQFF
TRBD1	TRBV2	many	TRBJ1-5	TGTGCCAGCAGCGACAGGGTAATAGGTCAGCCCCAGCATTTT	CASSDRVIGQPQHF
-	TRBV7-2	many	TRBJ2-7	TGTGCCAGCAGCTTAGCTTTCCGAGGGAGCTCCTACGAGCAGTACTTC	CASSLAFRGSSYEQYF
TRBD2	TRBV9	few	TRBJ2-5	TGTGCCAGCAGCGTAGAGGCGGGGGGGCCAGAGACCCAGTACTTC	CASSVEAGGPETQYF
TRBD2	TRBV7-6	-	TRBJ2-3	TGTGCCAGCAGCTTGAGGGCACTAGCGGAGATCACAGATACGCAGTATTTT	CASSLRALAEITDTQYF
-	TRBV12-5	-	TRBJ1-1	TGTGCTAGTGGTTTGGTTTCGCAAGCTGAAGCTTTCTTT	CASGLVSQAEAFF
TRBD1	TRBV7-9	many	TRBJ2-2	TGTGCCAGCAGCCGCACCGGGACAGCTCGGGAGCTGTTTTTT	CASSRTGTARELFF
-	TRBV29-1	-	TRBJ2-5	TGCAGCGGGGGTAATCGGGCCCCAGGGGAGACCCAGTACTTC	CSGGNRAPGETQYF
TRBD2	TRBV5-1	-	TRBJ2-7	TGCGCCAGCAGCTTCCTAGCGGGGGGTAACGAGCAGTACTTC	CASSFLAGGNEQYF
-	TRBV29-1	many	TRBJ1-1	TGCAGCGTTGGGGGGGGTACTATGAACACTGAAGCTTTCTTT	CSVGGGTMNTEAFF
TRBD2	TRBV7-9	-	TRBJ2-2	TGTGCCAGCAGCCCCGGGACTAGCTGGGGTACGAACACCGGGGAGCTGTTTTTT	CASSPGTSWGTNTGELFF
TRBD1	TRBV29-1	-	TRBJ2-7	TGCAGCTGGACAACCGGGACAGACTACGAGCAGTACTTC	CSWTTGTDYEQYF
-	TRBV14	-	TRBJ1-2	TGTGCCAGCAGCTACGGCAGGCTAACTATGGCTACCTCACTCCCCACCTTC	CASSYGRLTMATSLPTF
-	TRBV5-6	-	TRBJ2-5	TGTGCCAGCAGCCTCAGGGGTAGGACCCCGCGGGAGACCCAGTACTTC	CASSLRGRTPRETQYF
-	TRBV9	-	TRBJ1-2	TGTGCCAGCAGCGTAGATTACAGCCCGGCGGACGGCTACACCTTC	CASSVDYSPADGYTF
-	TRBV7-9	-	TRBJ2-7	TGTGTCAGCAGCATCCGGGGGCTAGTAGAAGGCCTGTACTTC	CVSSIRGLVEGLYF
-	TRBV24-1	-	TRBJ1-5	TGTGCCACCAGTGAAAGGATAGGCAATCAGCCCCAGCATTTT	CATSERIGNQPQHF
TRBD1	TRBV14	-	TRBJ1-1	TGTGCCAGCAGCCAAAGGACAGGGGGAATCACTGAAGCTTTCTTT	CASSQRTGGITEAFF
-	TRBV20-1	-	TRBJ1-2	TGCAGTGCTGGAGACCCCCGGACAGCGGACATCTATGGCTACACCTTC	CSAGDPRTADIYGYTF
-	TRBV11-3	-	TRBJ2-7	TGTGCCAGCAAGAAAGGACAGGGAGGGTACGAGCAGTACTTC	CASKKGQGGYEQYF
TRBD1	TRBV7-9	-	TRBJ2-2	TGTGCCTGGAGACCGGGACAGGGTATCACCGGGGAGCTGTTTTTT	CAWRPGQGITGELFF
TRBD1	TRBV20-1	few	TRBJ1-2	TGCAGTGCTAGTCCGGGACAGGGCAACTATGGCTACACCTTC	CSASPGQGNYGYTF
-	TRBV28	few	TRBJ2-7	TGTGCCACCCTTTCTAACGAGCAGTACTTC	CATLSNEQYF
-	TRBV7-3	-	TRBJ2-3	TGTGCCAGCAGCCCCGAACCTTTTTTAGGGGGAGAGGGAGATACGCAGTATTTT	CASSPEPFLGGEGDTQYF
TRBD1	TRBV11-2	many	TRBJ2-7	TGTGCCAGCAGCTTAGTGGCACAGGGGTTCTACGAGCAGTACTTC	CASSLVAQGFYEQYF
TRBD1	TRBV6-5	many	TRBJ1-2	TGTGCCAGCAGTCCTTTGACAGGGCCTGGCTACACCTTC	CASSPLTGPGYTF
TRBD1	TRBV24-1	-	TRBJ2-3	TGTGCCACCAGTGATTCTGGGACAGGGATAGATACGCAGTATTTT	CATSDSGTGIDTQYF
TRBD1	TRBV4-1	-	TRBJ1-2	TGCGCCAGCAGCCAGTCTCTGTCTCCGACAGGGTACTATGGCTACACCTTC	CASSQSLSPTGYYGYTF
-	TRBV2	few	TRBJ1-3	TGTGCCAGCTCACCCCGGGACACGAATGGAAACACCATATATTTT	CASSPRDTNGNTIYF
-	TRBV10-3	once	TRBJ2-1	TGTGCCATCAGTGAGCTAGGGGGATCCTACAATGAGCAGTTCTTC	CAISELGGSYNEQFF
-	TRBV24-1	many	TRBJ1-2	TGTGCCACCAGTGAACGCGACCAACCGAGGGAGGGCTACACCTTC	CATSERDQPREGYTF
-	TRBV7-2	few	TRBJ1-5	TGTGCCAGCAGCGGAGACAGATATCAGCCCCAGCATTTT	CASSGDRYQPQHF